Presented here are 12 T cell receptor beta chains from one specimen sequenced in a study of glioma-infiltrating T cells. The iRepertoire nested amplicon-rescue multiplex PCR amplified TCR alpha and beta CDR3s from RNA. TCRdb reanalysed the multiplex PCR reads using MiXCR and keeps one entry per CDR3 protein. The sample holds around 190,000 distinct CDR3 sequences, over 30% seen once. The sample comprised glioma tissue, nonneoplastic brain tissue, or PBMCs (not recorded which). Every receptor here comes from a human donor with low-grade glioma or glioblastoma, undergoing nonglioma brain surgery, or in good health (not recorded which).

This clonotype came up many times. The chain uses TRBV7-9 and TRBJ2-7; D perhaps matches TRBD1 (6 bases). In germline, CDR1 is SEHNR, CDR2 FQNEAQ (reference sequence). This CDR3 spans 16 amino acids. Between the trimmed V and J ends, which lost 1 base and 2 bases, there was a span of 15 bases. This CDR3 is CASSLGYGQFTYEQYF. CDR3 nucleotides: TGTGCCAGCAGCTTAGGATATGGACAGTTTACCTACGAGCAGTACTTC.

Comment on this clonotype: The junction differs from germline at one of its ends, possibly a read error. The V call is TRBV4-3, the J call TRBJ2-5; possible D gene TRBD1, 8 bases. This CDR3 spans 15 amino acids. Germline loops: CDR1 LGHNA, CDR2 YSLEER. CDR3 region: CASIQATGGAETQYF. DNA for the CDR3: TGCGCCAGCATCCAAGCAACAGGGGGGGCTGAGACCCAGTACTTC.

This chain joins TRBV27 and TRBJ2-3, with D possibly matching TRBD1 (6 bases). V lost 6 bases and J lost 1, with 17 bases in between. This CDR3 spans 16 amino acids. Per the germline V gene, CDR1 is MNHEY and CDR2 is SMNVEV (reference sequence). CDR3 coding DNA: TGTGCCAGCAGCTTGAGCAGGGGTGGAGGCACAGATACGCAGTATTTT. Translation: CASSLSRGGGTDTQYF.

The rearrangement uses TRBV5-5 and TRBJ1-5; 7 bases are a match to TRBD1. The CDR3 has 15 residues. Germline V gene sequence: CDR1 SGHKS, CDR2 YYEKEE (reference sequence). Trimming cost V 3 bases and J 4 bases; bases outside gene matches: 7. CDR3 amino acids: CASSSRTGGNQPQHF. The CDR3, as DNA: TGTGCCAGCAGCTCGCGGACAGGAGGTAATCAGCCCCAGCATTTT.

This clonotype was found once. This could be a read error, since a much larger clone is one nucleotide away. The CDR3 is CASSHGGVSNQPQHF. The CDR3 bases are TGTGCCAGCAGCCACGGGGGCGTTAGCAATCAGCCCCAGCATTTT. The J gene is TRBJ1-5, the V gene TRBV3-1, with a possible D match to TRBD1 (6 bases). V was trimmed by 3 bases and J by 0 bases, leaving 9 bases between them. This CDR3 comprises 15 residues. CDR1 and CDR2 (germline): LGHDT, YNNKEL (reference sequence). Full variable domain (outside the CDR3, taken from reference TRBV3-1 and TRBJ1-5): DTAVSQTPKYLVTQMGNDKSIKCEQNLGHDTMYWYKQDSKKFLKIMFSYNNKELIINETVPNRFSPKSPDKAHLNLHINSLELGDSAVYFCASSHGGVSNQPQHFGDGTRLSIL.

This clonotype was seen many times. The chain combines TRBV7-6 with TRBJ1-4, with 7 bases lining up with TRBD1. This CDR3 spans 15 amino acids. Trimming cost V 6 bases and J 8 bases; bases outside gene matches: 12. The V gene's germline CDR1 is SGHVS and CDR2 FNYEAQ. The CDR3 DNA reads as TGTGCCAGCAGGTTAACCGGGACAGAAAGGGAAAAACTGTTTTTT. It codes for CASRLTGTEREKLFF.

This clonotype appeared many times. The chain carries TRBV20-1 and TRBJ1-2, with TRBD1 matching over 8 bases. Germline CDR1 DFQATT, CDR2 SNEGSKA (reference sequence). V lost 4 bases, J lost 4 bases, and 11 bases stayed unmatched. The CDR3 length is 15 residues. The CDR3 spells CSAIRQAQGVYGYTF. CDR3 coding DNA: TGCAGTGCTATTCGACAGGCACAGGGGGTCTATGGCTACACCTTC.

This clonotype was found many times. This chain connects TRBV12-5 to TRBJ2-7, with TRBD1 matching over 10 bases. The germline CDR1 and CDR2 sequences are LGHNT and FRNRAP. This CDR3 is 16 amino acids long. Trimming at V came to 1 base and at J to 6 bases, leaving 9 bases not matched to a gene. CDR3 loop: CASGLGSGTGEGEQYF. The CDR3 DNA is TGTGCTAGTGGTTTGGGGTCCGGGACAGGGGAAGGCGAGCAGTACTTC.

This clonotype was seen more than once but under ten times. The chain is built from TRBV11-2 and TRBJ2-7; D is ambiguous. The germline gives CDR1 SGHAT, CDR2 FQNNGV. The CDR3 has 13 amino acids. The V gene lost 3 bases and the J gene lost 0 bases, with 6 bases spanning the gap. The DNA for the CDR3 is TGTGCCAGCAGCTTGCCCATCTCCTACGAGCAGTACTTC. Protein product: CASSLPISYEQYF.

V usage is TRBV7-7 and J usage is TRBJ1-3; the D is unclear. CDR1 and CDR2 from the germline V gene are SSHAT and FNYEAQ (reference sequence). The V gene lost 1 base and the J gene lost 0 bases, with 4 bases spanning the gap. The CDR3 totals 14 residues. Here the CDR3 DNA reads TGTGCCAGCAGCTTAGGACCCTCTGGAAACACCATATATTTT. Translating gives CASSLGPSGNTIYF.

This clonotype was found a few times. The gene calls are TRBV5-4 and TRBJ2-7; possibly TRBD1 for D (5 bases). Germline V gene data show CDR1 as SGHNT and CDR2 as YYREEE (reference sequence). The CDR3 is made up of 13 amino acids. The ends were cut back, 4 bases at V and 5 bases at J, with 13 bases in the middle. CDR3 DNA: TGTGCCAGCAGCCAAGCAGGGTTCCACGAGCAGTACTTC. Amino acid sequence: CASSQAGFHEQYF.

This clonotype was detected ten times or more. The genes are TRBV11-1 and TRBJ2-7; D uncertain. Germline CDR1 SGHAT, CDR2 FQDESV (reference sequence). V lost 4 bases and J lost 3, with 13 bases in between. The CDR3 extends over 14 amino acids. For the CDR3, the DNA is TGTGCCAGCAGCTACAGTGAAATGGGCTACGAGCAGTACTTC. Amino acids: CASSYSEMGYEQYF.